This TCR beta chain derives from a study of shared clonotypes between healthy human individuals. The trim removed 3 bases at V and 3 bases at J, leaving 10 bases unmatched. The germline CDR1 and CDR2 sequences are SGHRS and YFSETQ. The CDR3 consists of 16 residues. The method was immunoSEQ multiplex PCR; TCRdb's version includes in-frame clones alone and lacks a portion of them. The table has about 2 million clones, roughly 94% seen once. Naive CD8 cells, CD45RO-negative and positively selected for CCR7, excluded terminally differentiated effector memory CD45RA+ cells. Donors comprised only Caucasian adults living in Nashville, Tennessee. Overall study results and limits: Against clonotypes common to all four donors, non-shared ones had lower generation probabilities. The study sampled only blood, and tissue repertoires likely differ.

Worth noting for this clone: Its antigen is undetermined.

The rearrangement joins TRBV5-1 to TRBJ2-7; 9 nucleotides agree with TRBD2. This sequence originates from a man aged 18 to 30 in good health. The sequencing sample was made of naive CD8+ T cells sorted from blood. The DNA of the CDR3 is TGCGCCAGCAGCTCTGGGAGCGGGGGGACGAACTACGAGCAGTACTTC. Translated: CASSSGSGGTNYEQYF.